Shown below are 22 T cell receptor beta chains from a single sample sequenced in a study of ipilimumab plus nivolumab after autologous stem cell transplantation. Sequencing used immunoSEQ multiplex PCR; TCRdb keeps in-frame clones, though not all of them. The sample shows almost 15,000 clones, approximately 75% of them seen only once. Source: PBMCs, taken in a trial of ipilimumab plus nivolumab as post-transplant consolidation. The receptors come from a male donor with primary mediastinal lymphoma.

The rearrangement uses TRBV5-1 and TRBJ2-5, with D hard to call. This CDR3 is 12 amino acids long. Per the germline V gene, CDR1 is SGHRS and CDR2 is YFSETQ. V was shortened by 5 bases and J by 3 bases, with 8 bases between the two germline ends. CDR3 nucleotides: TGCGCCAGCAGGGGGATAGAAGAGACCCAGTACTTC. This gives the protein CASRGIEETQYF. The variable domain in full, completed from reference TRBV5-1 and TRBJ2-5, reads KAGVTQTPRYLIKTRGQQVTLSCSPISGHRSVSWYQQTPGQGLQFLFEYFSETQRNKGNFPGRFSGRQFSNSRSEMNVSTLELGDSALYLCASRGIEETQYFGPGTRLLVL.

This clone ranks as medium-sized. This CDR3 reads CAWSDQGTEAFF. The CDR3 region has the DNA TGTGCCTGGAGCGACCAGGGCACTGAAGCTTTCTTT. V is TRBV30 and J is TRBJ1-1; a possible D gene is TRBD1 (5 bases). Trimming removed 3 bases at V and 4 bases at J, with 9 bases between. The CDR3 totals 12 residues. Per the germline V gene, CDR1 is GTSNPN and CDR2 is SVGIG (reference sequence).

This clone was picked up one time. V is TRBV4-1 and J is TRBJ2-1, with 9 bases identical to TRBD2. The germline V gene has CDR1 MGHRA and CDR2 YSYEKL. This CDR3 spans 18 amino acids. Trimming cost V 0 bases and J 0 bases; bases outside gene matches: 6. CDR3 loop: CASSQETSGVSSYNEQFF. The CDR3 nucleotides are TGCGCCAGCAGCCAAGAGACTAGCGGAGTGTCCTCCTACAATGAGCAGTTCTTC.

The sample holds a few counts of this clone. The chain couples TRBV6-8 to TRBJ2-5; the match to TRBD2 covers 7 bases. Germline loops: CDR1 MNHGY, CDR2 SAAAGT. V shed 6 bases, J shed 3 bases, and the junction held 10 bases outside the gene matches. The CDR3 consists of 15 residues. The CDR3 here is CASRSRDYIEETQYF. DNA of the CDR3: TGTGCCAGCAGATCCCGGGACTACATTGAAGAGACCCAGTACTTC.

This chain uses TRBV7-9 with TRBJ2-1; weak D call: TRBD2 (5 bases). The CDR3 runs 15 residues. Trimming shortened V by 4 bases and J by 9 bases, and 19 bases separated the two germline ends. Per the germline V gene, CDR1 is SEHNR and CDR2 is FQNEAQ (reference sequence). Written as DNA, the CDR3 is TGTGCCAGCAGCTCCCCCCGCCAACTAGGAGCTGAGCAGTTCTTC. Its translation is CASSSPRQLGAEQFF.

This clone was observed a few times. The rearrangement links TRBV30 to TRBJ1-6; 7 nucleotides line up with TRBD1. Germline V gene lookup returns CDR1 GTSNPN and CDR2 SVGIG (reference sequence). The ends lost 2 bases at V and 10 bases at J; junction bases unmatched: 5. This CDR3 has 13 residues. CDR3 in amino acids: CAWSPGTVSPLHF. In nucleotides, the CDR3 is TGTGCCTGGAGTCCCGGGACAGTATCACCCCTCCACTTT.

The chain uses TRBV2 and TRBJ1-3; D is perhaps TRBD1 (5 bases). This CDR3 contains 20 residues. CDR1 SNHLY and CDR2 FYNNEI come from the germline V gene. Between the trimmed V and J ends, which lost 6 bases and 0 bases, there was a span of 27 bases. CDR3 coding DNA: TGTGCCAGCAGCATTCGTGGGAGGGGCGATCCAAGAGACTCTGGAAACACCATATATTTT. Translation: CASSIRGRGDPRDSGNTIYF.

This clone was detected a few times. CDR3 sequence: CASSPQEYNEQFF. CDR3 nucleotide sequence: TGTGCCAGCAGCCCACAAGAGTACAATGAGCAGTTCTTC. The V call is TRBV7-9, the J call TRBJ2-1; no firm D call. The CDR3 runs to 13 residues. Germline V gene sequence: CDR1 SEHNR, CDR2 FQNEAQ (reference sequence). The V end lost 5 bases, the J end lost 4 bases, and 9 bases lay between the germline ends.

The chain uses TRBV11-2 and TRBJ2-7; 8 bases agree with TRBD1. V was clipped by 0 bases and J by 3 bases; unmatched bases: 4. Germline assignment: CDR1 SGHAT and CDR2 FQNNGV. This CDR3 region has 15 residues. Here the CDR3 DNA reads TGTGCCAGCAGCTTAGAGGGACAGGCGAGCTACGAGCAGTACTTC. The encoded protein is CASSLEGQASYEQYF.

Here the CDR3 reads CASSLTSSTYEQYF. CDR3 DNA: TGTGCCAGCAGCTTAACTAGCAGTACCTACGAGCAGTACTTC. The rearrangement uses TRBV7-2 and TRBJ2-7, with a tentative D call TRBD2 (6 bases). V was clipped by 2 bases and J by 2 bases, with 10 bases between them. CDR1 and CDR2 from the germline V gene are SGHTA and FQGNSA. This CDR3 has 14 amino acids.

The rearrangement joins TRBV7-3 to TRBJ2-7; 9 positions match TRBD2. V dropped 1 base and J dropped 5; count of bases not matched to a gene: 6. Germline CDR1 SGHTA, CDR2 FQGTGA. The CDR3 has 15 amino acids. This CDR3 reads CASSLNGREGDEQYF. CDR3 nucleotides: TGTGCCAGCAGCTTAAATGGGCGGGAGGGCGACGAGCAGTACTTC. Combining the CDR3 with reference TRBV7-3 and TRBJ2-7 gives the whole variable domain GAGVSQTPSNKVTEKGKYVELRCDPISGHTALYWYRQSLGQGPEFLIYFQGTGAADDSGLPNDRFFAVRPEGSVSTLKIQRTERGDSAVYLCASSLNGREGDEQYFGPGTRLTVT.

Sample share makes this clone hyperexpanded. The chain has TRBV2 and TRBJ1-6; D gene ambiguous. Trimming stripped 2 bases from V and 8 bases from J, with 7 bases between. This CDR3 is built from 13 residues. Germline V gene sequence: CDR1 SNHLY, CDR2 FYNNEI. The CDR3 coding sequence is TGTGCCAGCAGTGAATCCGAGGATTCACCCCTCCACTTT. Translated, it gives CASSESEDSPLHF.

This clone is categorized as medium-sized. The CDR3 here is CASSPGTENNEKLFF. The CDR3 region has the DNA TGCGCCAGCAGCCCCGGGACAGAGAATAATGAAAAACTGTTTTTT. J is TRBJ1-4 and V is TRBV5-1; 7 bases agree with TRBD1. This CDR3 has 15 amino acids. With V trimmed by 4 bases and J by 4 bases, 7 bases remained unmatched. CDR1 is SGHRS, CDR2 YFSETQ, per germline.

A few counts support this clone. The chain couples TRBV29-1 to TRBJ2-7; D tentatively reads TRBD1 or TRBD2 (5 bases each). The CDR3 runs 12 residues. The V end was cut by 7 bases, the J end by 3 bases, with 13 bases between. Germline CDR1 is SQVTM and CDR2 is ANQGSEA. In DNA form, the CDR3 reads TGCAGCGCAGAGGCAGGGAGCTACGAGCAGTACTTC. Its protein is CSAEAGSYEQYF.

The rearrangement links TRBV5-1 to TRBJ1-3; D not resolved. The ends were cut back, 4 bases at V and 0 bases at J, with 17 bases in the middle. The CDR3 runs to 17 residues. Germline V gene data show CDR1 as SGHRS and CDR2 as YFSETQ. Here the CDR3 reads CASSLDGFRSSGNTIYF. As DNA, the CDR3 is TGCGCCAGCAGCCTGGACGGGTTCAGGAGCTCTGGAAACACCATATATTTT.

The V and J genes are TRBV10-2 and TRBJ1-1; a weak D match, TRBD1 (6 bases). Germline CDR1 and CDR2: WSHSY and SAAADI. The V gene lost 2 bases and the J gene lost 7 bases, with 14 bases spanning the gap. The CDR3 is made up of 14 amino acids. CDR3 nucleotide sequence: TGCGCCAGCAGTGAGCCATCCGGACAGCTTGAAGCTTTCTTT. Protein sequence: CASSEPSGQLEAFF.

This chain joins TRBV5-5 and TRBJ1-4; maybe TRBD1 (5 bases). Germline V lookup: CDR1 SGHKS, CDR2 YYEKEE (reference sequence). V dropped 4 bases and J dropped 3 bases, with 13 bases sitting between them. The CDR3 covers 15 residues. DNA for the CDR3: TGTGCCAGCAGCCGGGGCATCCTTTCTAATGAAAAACTGTTTTTT. Translated, it gives CASSRGILSNEKLFF.

The chain is built from TRBV15 and TRBJ2-5, with D possibly TRBD2 on 6 matching bases. Trimming stripped 4 bases from V and 11 bases from J, with 17 bases between. The CDR3 length is 13 residues. Germline assignment: CDR1 LNHNV and CDR2 YYDKDF (reference sequence). CDR3 residues: CATSKDLGGEQYF. As DNA, the CDR3 is TGTGCCACCAGCAAGGACCTCGGGGGTGAGCAGTACTTC.

The chain combines TRBV5-1 with TRBJ1-1, with 8 bases fitting TRBD1. J lost 6 bases, V lost 4 bases, and 5 bases had no gene match. The CDR3 length is 13 residues. Germline V gene sequence: CDR1 SGHRS, CDR2 YFSETQ. The CDR3 DNA follows: TGCGCCAGCAGCACGGACAGGGAAGCTGAAGCTTTCTTT. Its translation is CASSTDREAEAFF.

The rearrangement uses TRBV21-1 and TRBJ2-2; the table's D call TRBD2 went unverified against the DNA. TRBV21-1 represents a pseudogene. The CDR3 loop spans 18 amino acids. CDR3 nucleotides: TGTGCCAGCAGCACGGGACTAGCGGGAGGGCCATGGACCGGGGAGCTGTTTTTT. Protein product: CASSTGLAGGPWTGELFF.

By share, this clone ranks as medium-sized. V usage is TRBV7-6 and J usage is TRBJ2-2; D remains ambiguous. CDR3 length: 16 residues. Trimming shortened V by 5 bases and J by 2 bases, and 15 bases separated the two germline ends. The germline V gene has CDR1 SGHVS and CDR2 FNYEAQ. CDR3 DNA sequence: TGTGCCAGCAGCATCGACTCGTCGATCAACACCGGGGAGCTGTTTTTT. This codes for CASSIDSSINTGELFF.

This clone was recorded only once. This chain joins TRBV9 and TRBJ2-7; 7 bases line up with TRBD1. The V gene's germline CDR1 is SGDLS and CDR2 YYNGEE. The CDR3 length is 15 residues. J gave up 0 bases and V 3 bases, and 6 bases lay outside the gene matches. The CDR3 loop reads CASSAGQLSSYEQYF. Here the CDR3 DNA reads TGTGCCAGCAGCGCGGGACAGCTAAGCTCCTACGAGCAGTACTTC.